Each of the 27 T cell receptor beta chains below was sequenced from the same sample in a study of cytomegalovirus exposure and HLA in healthy donors. Sequenced by immunoSEQ multiplex PCR; TCRdb stores in-frame clones only, minus some. The sample yields approximately 130,000 clones, approximately 87% seen once. The sequencing sample was made of PBMCs. The receptors stem from a woman aged 25 to 39 in good health and CMV-seronegative.

The chain joins TRBV15 to TRBJ2-1, with D maybe TRBD2 (6 bases). The CDR3 runs 15 residues. Germline CDR1 LNHNV, CDR2 YYDKDF (reference sequence). With 0 bases removed from V and 10 bases from J, the gap between germline ends came to 16 bases. CDR3 DNA sequence: TGTGCCACCAGCAGAGATTTAGCGGTGGGGGGAGAGCAGTTCTTC. It codes for CATSRDLAVGGEQFF.

This clone came up once. The chain uses TRBV19 and TRBJ2-5, with D unclear. The V end was cut by 3 bases, the J end by 3 bases, with 8 bases between. This CDR3 has 13 amino acids. Germline CDR1 reads LNHDA; CDR2 reads SQIVND (reference sequence). CDR3 protein: CASSIDTEETQYF. The CDR3 region has the DNA TGTGCCAGTAGTATTGATACAGAAGAGACCCAGTACTTC.

The chain employs TRBV27 and TRBJ1-2, with D perhaps TRBD1 (5 bases). The germline V gene encodes CDR1 MNHEY and CDR2 SMNVEV (reference sequence). V shed 6 bases and J shed 3 bases, with 17 bases lying between them. CDR3 length: 15 amino acids. CDR3 protein: CASSEKLAGHYGYTF. The DNA for the CDR3 is TGTGCCAGCAGCGAGAAGCTGGCAGGGCACTATGGCTACACCTTC.

This CDR3 is CASSGTMNTEAFF. CDR3 coding DNA: TGTGCCAGCAGCGGGACAATGAACACTGAAGCTTTCTTT. J is TRBJ1-1 and V is TRBV28; D is possibly TRBD1 (6 bases). Germline values: CDR1 MDHEN, CDR2 SYDVKM. The CDR3 is 13 residues long. V lost 6 bases and J 0 bases, leaving 8 bases between the germline ends.

The V and J genes are TRBV19 and TRBJ1-1; D is unclear. V dropped 6 bases and J dropped 7 bases, with 9 bases sitting between them. Germline CDR1 and CDR2: LNHDA and SQIVND (reference sequence). This CDR3 contains 11 residues. The CDR3 loop is CASRSIFEAFF. The DNA for the CDR3 is TGTGCCAGTAGGAGTATATTTGAAGCTTTCTTT.

The V and J genes are TRBV2 and TRBJ1-6; D is possibly TRBD1 (6 bases). This CDR3 has 13 amino acids. Germline V gives CDR1 SNHLY, CDR2 FYNNEI. V lost 9 bases and J lost 13, with 19 bases in between. CDR3 DNA sequence: TGTGCCAGTCGGGTTGGGGGCCAGGAGCCCCTCCACTTT. Its protein product is CASRVGGQEPLHF.

This chain links TRBV19 with TRBJ1-2; 7 bases are shared with TRBD1. This CDR3 region has 13 residues. Germline CDR1 LNHDA, CDR2 SQIVND (reference sequence). J was trimmed by 0 bases and V by 8 bases; bases with no gene match: 3. CDR3 protein: CASWDRTNYGYTF. The CDR3 DNA follows: TGTGCCAGTTGGGACAGAACTAACTATGGCTACACCTTC.

The CDR3 protein is CASSLSGGQGPYGYTF. CDR3 nucleotides: TGTGCCAGCTCACTTTCAGGGGGACAGGGCCCCTATGGCTACACCTTC. This chain connects TRBV18 to TRBJ1-2; TRBD1 matches at 9 bases. Germline CDR1 is KGHSH and CDR2 is LQKENI. V dropped 4 bases and J dropped 4; count of bases not matched to a gene: 10. The CDR3 consists of 16 residues.

This chain uses TRBV9 with TRBJ2-5; possible D gene TRBD2, 7 bases. Germline V gives CDR1 SGDLS, CDR2 YYNGEE. V lost 4 bases and J lost 5, with 18 bases in between. The CDR3 sequence is 15 residues long. The CDR3 DNA is TGTGCCAGCAGCCCCCCGAGAGGGAGGGGGGAGACCCAGTACTTC. It encodes CASSPPRGRGETQYF.

CDR3 sequence reads: CASSSDREDLDEQFF. CDR3 nucleotide sequence: TGCGCCAGCAGCTCGGACAGGGAGGATTTGGATGAGCAGTTCTTC. The genes are TRBV5-1 and TRBJ2-1, with 8 bases that match TRBD1. CDR1 is SGHRS and CDR2 is YFSETQ in the germline V gene. The trim removed 3 bases at V and 8 bases at J, leaving 10 bases unmatched. The CDR3 is 15 residues long.

This clone was seen just once. This chain joins TRBV19 and TRBJ1-4, with a tentative D call TRBD1 (5 bases). Germline-derived CDR1 and CDR2 are LNHDA and SQIVND (reference sequence). V lost 5 bases and J 7 bases, leaving 14 bases between the germline ends. This CDR3 region has 14 residues. The DNA for the CDR3 is TGTGCCAGTAGTCTGCCGGGGAGGGGTGAAAAACTGTTTTTT. This codes for CASSLPGRGEKLFF.

V usage is TRBV18 and J usage is TRBJ2-5, with 11 bases aligning to TRBD2. J gave up 5 bases and V 6 bases, and 8 bases lay outside the gene matches. From germline, CDR1 is KGHSH and CDR2 LQKENI. The CDR3 loop spans 15 amino acids. The CDR3 sequence: CASSTSGGPRETQYF. CDR3 DNA: TGTGCCAGCTCTACTAGCGGGGGCCCCAGGGAGACCCAGTACTTC.

As to this clone: Other DNA sequences from this sample encode an identical CDR3 as well. V gene TRBV29-1 combines with J gene TRBJ1-5; D may be TRBD1 (5 bases). CDR3 size: 12 residues. V was pared by 6 bases and J by 1 base, with 7 bases between. Germline values: CDR1 SQVTM, CDR2 ANQGSEA. The CDR3 here is CSVGGSNQPQHF. CDR3 DNA sequence: TGCAGCGTGGGGGGGAGCAATCAGCCCCAGCATTTT.

The chain is built from TRBV19 and TRBJ1-1, with D possibly being TRBD1 (5 bases). The length of the CDR3 is 14 residues. V lost 4 bases and J lost 1, with 10 bases in between. Germline V gene sequence: CDR1 LNHDA, CDR2 SQIVND (reference sequence). CDR3 DNA sequence: TGTGCCAGTAGTAAGTCCAGGGCGAACACTGAAGCTTTCTTT. As protein: CASSKSRANTEAFF.

The V gene is TRBV27, the J gene TRBJ2-7; D possibly corresponds to TRBD2 (5 bases). CDR1 is MNHEY and CDR2 is SMNVEV in the germline V gene (reference sequence). The CDR3 covers 13 residues. Trimming removed 4 bases at V and 3 bases at J, with 10 bases between. CDR3 in amino acids: CASSSRSGYEQYF. The DNA of the CDR3 is TGTGCCAGCAGTTCAAGGAGCGGCTACGAGCAGTACTTC.

The rearrangement joins TRBV5-6 to TRBJ1-2, with a tentative D call TRBD1 (5 bases). The germline CDR1 and CDR2 sequences are SGHDT and YYEEEE. There are 15 residues in the CDR3. V gave up 0 bases and J gave up 5 bases, with 14 bases separating them. CDR3 coding DNA: TGTGCCAGCAGCTTGGACAGGAAACTTACTTATGGCTACACCTTC. Its translation: CASSLDRKLTYGYTF.

The chain combines TRBV9 with TRBJ2-5, with D possibly matching TRBD1 (5 bases). V gave up 0 bases and J gave up 0 bases, with 12 bases separating them. Germline V gene lookup returns CDR1 SGDLS and CDR2 YYNGEE. The length of the CDR3 is 16 residues. The CDR3 bases are TGTGCCAGCAGCGTAGACAAGGACATCTACCAAGAGACCCAGTACTTC. Residues: CASSVDKDIYQETQYF.

The rearrangement uses TRBV4-3 and TRBJ2-1, with D perhaps TRBD1 (5 bases). Germline CDR1 and CDR2: LGHNA and YSLEER. Trimming stripped 2 bases from V and 8 bases from J, with 10 bases between. This CDR3 comprises 13 residues. This CDR3 reads CASSQNQGDEQFF. The CDR3 coding sequence is TGCGCCAGCAGCCAAAATCAGGGCGATGAGCAGTTCTTC.

The chain employs TRBV19 and TRBJ1-1, with 8 bases matching TRBD1. The CDR3 consists of 12 residues. The germline V gene has CDR1 LNHDA and CDR2 SQIVND (reference sequence). J gave up 6 bases and V 9 bases, and 6 bases lay outside the gene matches. CDR3 in DNA: TGTGCCAGCAAGGCGACAGGGGCTGAAGCTTTCTTT. This sequence encodes CASKATGAEAFF.

This chain joins TRBV2 and TRBJ2-7; 8 nucleotides align to TRBD1. Germline V CDR1 and CDR2: SNHLY, FYNNEI. The CDR3 runs to 13 residues. V shed 5 bases and J 2 bases; nucleotides not matched to a gene: 2. CDR3 sequence reads: CASSQQGAYEQYF. The CDR3 coding sequence is TGTGCCAGCAGTCAACAGGGGGCCTACGAGCAGTACTTC.

The chain has TRBV15 and TRBJ1-1, with D tentatively TRBD1 (5 bases). The CDR3 length is 17 residues. V gave up 5 bases and J gave up 3 bases, with 22 bases separating them. Per germline, CDR1 LNHNV and CDR2 YYDKDF (reference sequence). CDR3 coding DNA: TGTGCCACCAGCCGCGGCCTATTGACAGCTCGGGACACTGAAGCTTTCTTT. Amino acid sequence: CATSRGLLTARDTEAFF.

The rearrangement joins TRBV19 to TRBJ2-2; D possibly corresponds to TRBD1 (5 bases). Germline V gene data show CDR1 as LNHDA and CDR2 as SQIVND (reference sequence). The CDR3 totals 16 residues. Trimming pared 3 bases from V and 4 bases from J, leaving 15 bases between. DNA for the CDR3: TGTGCCAGTAGTATCCAAGGGGCGCGTGTCACCGGGGAGCTGTTTTTT. Translating it yields CASSIQGARVTGELFF.

V usage is TRBV10-3 and J usage is TRBJ1-2; TRBD1 matches 7 bases. The CDR3 has 16 amino acids. Germline lookup yields CDR1 ENHRY and CDR2 SYGVKD. V gave up 2 bases and J gave up 7 bases; unmatched junction bases: 13. In DNA, the CDR3 is TGTGCCATCAGTGAGCCCGACAGGGCGGGTCCCCGTGGCTACACCTTC. It codes for CAISEPDRAGPRGYTF.

The rearrangement uses TRBV29-1 and TRBJ2-1, with 16 nucleotides matching TRBD2. This CDR3 comprises 15 residues. Germline V gives CDR1 SQVTM, CDR2 ANQGSEA. V lost 6 bases and J lost 7; bases outside the gene matches: 6. The CDR3 is CSVWGLAGGPNEQFF. Written as DNA, the CDR3 is TGCAGCGTCTGGGGACTAGCGGGGGGGCCGAATGAGCAGTTCTTC.

This chain connects TRBV4-3 to TRBJ1-2; possible D gene TRBD1, 6 bases. This CDR3 spans 15 amino acids. V dropped 0 bases and J dropped 6 bases, with 14 bases sitting between them. The germline CDR1 and CDR2 sequences are LGHNA and YSLEER. DNA of the CDR3: TGCGCCAGCAGCCAAGAAGGCAGGGGCAACGATGGCTACACCTTC. It translates to CASSQEGRGNDGYTF.

This sequence joins TRBV7-2 and TRBJ2-3, with TRBD2 as a possible D gene (7 bases). This CDR3 is built from 18 residues. Deletions cut 1 base from V and 1 base from J, with 18 bases between. Germline CDR1 SGHTA, CDR2 FQGNSA. CDR3 region: CASSLERRGGVGTDTQYF. For the CDR3, the DNA is TGTGCCAGCAGCTTAGAGAGGAGAGGGGGGGTGGGCACAGATACGCAGTATTTT.

This chain links TRBV9 with TRBJ2-5; TRBD2 might be the D (5 bases). Trimming pared 0 bases from V and 7 bases from J, leaving 10 bases between. The germline V gene encodes CDR1 SGDLS and CDR2 YYNGEE. The CDR3 totals 13 residues. The CDR3 DNA is TGTGCCAGCAGCGTAGAGCTAGCATCGACCCAGTACTTC. It specifies CASSVELASTQYF.